A selection of T cell receptor beta chains follows, all from one sample in a study of blood T cell repertoires in COVID-19. The table came from immunoSEQ multiplex PCR; TCRdb's copy has only in-frame clones and leaves some out. The sample lists approximately 100,000 clones, about 80% occurring once. Sequenced material: peripheral blood. These receptor sequences come from a man between 60 and 75 years old with acute or convalescent COVID-19. CDR3s include the opening cysteine and the closing phenylalanine or tryptophan. A D gene is named only where the DNA matches it firmly. Size is omitted from some rows. Given values are once, few, many or a class for expanded clones.

D	size	J	V	CDR3	DNA
.	.	TRBJ1-2	TRBV7-9	CASSLAFYGYTF	TGTGCCAGCAGCCTCGCGTTCTATGGCTACACCTTC
.	.	TRBJ1-2	TRBV30	CAWSVTDYGYTF	TGTGCCTGGAGTGTGACAGACTATGGCTACACCTTC
TRBD1	.	TRBJ1-5	TRBV7-2	CASSSPGQGINQPQHF	TGTGCCAGCAGCTCACCGGGACAGGGTATCAATCAGCCCCAGCATTTT
TRBD1	once	TRBJ1-1	TRBV7-2	CASSPRQGNTEAFF	TGTGCCAGCAGCCCTCGACAGGGGAACACTGAAGCTTTCTTT
TRBD1	.	TRBJ1-1	TRBV5-1	CASSLTGGVNTEAFF	TGCGCCAGCAGTTTGACAGGGGGCGTGAACACTGAAGCTTTCTTT
TRBD1	.	TRBJ1-1	TRBV27	CASSLSAGGGTEAFF	TGTGCCAGCAGTTTATCAGCAGGGGGCGGCACTGAAGCTTTCTTT
TRBD1	few	TRBJ2-5	TRBV9	CASSLQGAEETQYF	TGTGCCAGCAGCTTACAGGGGGCCGAGGAGACCCAGTACTTC
.	.	TRBJ1-5	TRBV19	CASSARGTGNQPQHF	TGTGCCAGTAGTGCCAGGGGTACGGGCAATCAGCCCCAGCATTTT
.	.	TRBJ1-1	TRBV7-2	CASSDTGRTEAFF	TGTGCCAGCAGCGATACAGGTCGGACTGAAGCTTTCTTT
.	few	TRBJ1-6	TRBV30	CAWRGEVSPLHF	TGTGCCTGGAGGGGGGAGGTTTCACCCCTCCACTTT
TRBD1	.	TRBJ1-6	TRBV30	CAWRSTGYNSPLHF	TGTGCCTGGAGGTCGACAGGGTATAATTCACCCCTCCACTTT
TRBD1	few	TRBJ1-4	TRBV5-1	CASSGTVNNEKLFF	TGCGCCAGCAGCGGGACAGTCAATAATGAAAAACTGTTTTTT
.	.	TRBJ1-2	TRBV3-1/TRBV3-2	CASSQSLQGIKDGYTF	TGTGCCAGCAGCCAATCGTTGCAGGGGATAAAGGATGGCTACACCTTC
.	.	TRBJ2-3	TRBV7-9	CASSDEDTQYF	TGTGCCAGCAGCGATGAGGATACGCAGTATTTT
.	.	TRBJ1-6	TRBV19	CASSIRVENSPLHF	TGTGCCAGTAGTATCAGGGTGGAGAATTCACCCCTCCACTTT
TRBD1	.	TRBJ1-2	TRBV27	CASSFQGAYIYGYTF	TGTGCCAGCAGTTTTCAGGGGGCGTATATCTATGGCTACACCTTC
.	.	TRBJ2-7	TRBV3-1/TRBV3-2	CASSQVYSSPRQYF	TGTGCCAGCAGCCAAGTATACAGTAGTCCACGGCAGTACTTC
TRBD1	.	TRBJ2-3	TRBV5-1	CASSFMGQGTDTQYF	TGCGCCAGCAGCTTCATGGGACAGGGCACAGATACGCAGTATTTT
.	.	TRBJ1-1	TRBV29-1	CSVDANVGAFF	TGCAGCGTTGATGCTAACGTTGGAGCTTTCTTT
.	.	TRBJ2-7	TRBV11-2	CASSLDTGEQYF	TGTGCCAGCAGCTTAGATACGGGTGAGCAGTACTTC
TRBD1	.	TRBJ2-7	TRBV5-1	CASSQGTGRSYEQYF	TGCGCCAGCAGCCAAGGGACAGGGCGATCCTACGAGCAGTACTTC
TRBD1	.	TRBJ1-2	TRBV6-5	CASSYRGQGMGGYTF	TGTGCCAGCAGTTACAGGGGACAGGGGATGGGTGGCTACACCTTC
TRBD1	.	TRBJ1-2	TRBV9	CASSVGAGTGFYGYTF	TGTGCCAGCAGCGTGGGGGCCGGGACAGGGTTCTATGGCTACACCTTC
TRBD1	few	TRBJ1-1	TRBV19	CASSIDPGTGDAFF	TGTGCCAGTAGTATAGATCCCGGGACAGGGGATGCTTTCTTT
.	.	TRBJ1-2	TRBV7-9	CAGIRGGNYGYTF	TGTGCCGGAATAAGGGGGGGTAACTATGGCTACACCTTC
.	once	TRBJ1-4	TRBV11-2	CASSRTAGGSEKLFF	TGTGCCAGCAGCCGAACTGCCGGGGGAAGCGAAAAACTGTTTTTT
TRBD1	.	TRBJ1-2	TRBV10-3	CAISESTPGTGGLYGYTF	TGTGCCATCAGTGAGTCGACTCCCGGGACAGGGGGCCTCTATGGCTACACCTTC
TRBD1	few	TRBJ1-2	TRBV3-1/TRBV3-2	CASSQAGDSGGYTF	TGTGCCAGCAGCCAAGCCGGGGACAGCGGAGGCTACACCTTC
TRBD1	.	TRBJ1-3	TRBV11-3	CASRLKRTGWNLIYGNTIYF	TGTGCCAGCAGACTTAAGCGGACAGGGTGGAATTTAATATATGGAAACACCATATATTTT
.	.	TRBJ2-2	TRBV5-1	CASSLAQWPGELFF	TGCGCCAGCAGCTTGGCGCAGTGGCCCGGGGAGCTGTTTTTT
TRBD2	.	TRBJ2-1	TRBV5-1	CASSGSGEAYNEQFF	TGCGCCAGCAGCGGAAGCGGGGAGGCCTACAATGAGCAGTTCTTC